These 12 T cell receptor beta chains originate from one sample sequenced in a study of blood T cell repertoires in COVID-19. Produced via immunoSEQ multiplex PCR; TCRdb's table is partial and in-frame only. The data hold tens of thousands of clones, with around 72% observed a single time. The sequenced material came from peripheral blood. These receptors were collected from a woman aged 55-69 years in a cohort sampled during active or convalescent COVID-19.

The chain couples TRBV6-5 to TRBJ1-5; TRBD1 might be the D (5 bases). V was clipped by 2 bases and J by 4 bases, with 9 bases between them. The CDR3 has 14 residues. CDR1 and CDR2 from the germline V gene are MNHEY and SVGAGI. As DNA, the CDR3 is TGTGCCAGCAGTTACAGGGGTCTTAATCAGCCCCAGCATTTT. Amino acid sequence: CASSYRGLNQPQHF.

The CDR3 nucleotides are TGTGCCAGCATCCTTTTAGTAGCGGGGGGAGAAGATACGCAGTATTTT. Its protein product is CASILLVAGGEDTQYF. The rearrangement joins TRBV5-5 to TRBJ2-3; 10 nucleotides agree with TRBD2. Germline V lookup: CDR1 SGHKS, CDR2 YYEKEE (reference sequence). V trimming: 6 bases; J trimming: 5 bases; junction bases outside the gene matches: 12. This CDR3 is built from 16 residues.

CDR3 region: CTSSQPAGGHISYNEQFF. The CDR3 region has the DNA TGCACCAGCAGCCAACCAGCGGGGGGGCACATCTCCTACAATGAGCAGTTCTTC. The chain is built from TRBV1 and TRBJ2-1; whether TRBD2, the table's D call, matches the DNA was not checked. TRBV1 is annotated as a pseudogene. The CDR3 consists of 18 residues.

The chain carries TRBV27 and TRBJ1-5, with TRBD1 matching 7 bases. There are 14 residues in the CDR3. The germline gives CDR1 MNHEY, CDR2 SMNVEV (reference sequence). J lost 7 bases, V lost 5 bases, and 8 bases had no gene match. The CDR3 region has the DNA TGTGCCAGCAGTCAAGGGGGCGCCGGGCAGCCCCAGCATTTT. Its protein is CASSQGGAGQPQHF.

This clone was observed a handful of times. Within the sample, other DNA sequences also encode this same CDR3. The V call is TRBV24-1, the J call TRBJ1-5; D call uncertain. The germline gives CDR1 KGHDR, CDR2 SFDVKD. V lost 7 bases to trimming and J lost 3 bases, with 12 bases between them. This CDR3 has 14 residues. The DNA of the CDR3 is TGTGCCACCAGCCACCGGGGTATCAATCAGCCCCAGCATTTT. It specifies CATSHRGINQPQHF.

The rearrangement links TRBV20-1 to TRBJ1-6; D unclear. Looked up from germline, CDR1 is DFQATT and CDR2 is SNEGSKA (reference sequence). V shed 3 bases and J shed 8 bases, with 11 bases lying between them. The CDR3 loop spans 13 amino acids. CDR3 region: CSASLAVDSPLHF. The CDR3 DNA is TGCAGTGCTAGTTTGGCAGTCGATTCACCCCTCCACTTT.

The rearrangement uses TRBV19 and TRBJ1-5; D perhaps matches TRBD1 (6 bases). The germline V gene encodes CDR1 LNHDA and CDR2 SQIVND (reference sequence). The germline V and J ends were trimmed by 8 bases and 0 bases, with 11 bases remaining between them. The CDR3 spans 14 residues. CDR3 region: CASHRVFSNQPQHF. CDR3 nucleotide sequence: TGTGCCAGTCACAGGGTTTTTAGCAATCAGCCCCAGCATTTT. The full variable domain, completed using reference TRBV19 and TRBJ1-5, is DGGITQSPKYLFRKEGQNVTLSCEQNLNHDAMYWYRQDPGQGLRLIYYSQIVNDFQKGDIAEGYSVSREKKESFPLTVTSAQKNPTAFYLCASHRVFSNQPQHFGDGTRLSIL.

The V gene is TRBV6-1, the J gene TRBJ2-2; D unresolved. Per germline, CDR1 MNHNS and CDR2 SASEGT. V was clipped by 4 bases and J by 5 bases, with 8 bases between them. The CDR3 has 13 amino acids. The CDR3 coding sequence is TGTGCCAGCAGTGCAGCTCGGACCGGGGAGCTGTTTTTT. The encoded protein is CASSAARTGELFF.

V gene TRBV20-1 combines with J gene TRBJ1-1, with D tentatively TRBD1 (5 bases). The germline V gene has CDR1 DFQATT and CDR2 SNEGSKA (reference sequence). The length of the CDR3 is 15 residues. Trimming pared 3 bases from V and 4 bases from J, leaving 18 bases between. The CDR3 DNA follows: TGCAGTGCTAGTTGGGGGGATTTTAGGCGCACTGAAGCTTTCTTT. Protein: CSASWGDFRRTEAFF.

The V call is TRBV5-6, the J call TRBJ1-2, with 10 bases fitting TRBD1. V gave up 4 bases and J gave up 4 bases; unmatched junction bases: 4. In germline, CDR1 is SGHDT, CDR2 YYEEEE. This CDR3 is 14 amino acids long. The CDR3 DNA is TGTGCCAGCAGCCGACAGGGGGCTTCCTATGGCTACACCTTC. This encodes CASSRQGASYGYTF.

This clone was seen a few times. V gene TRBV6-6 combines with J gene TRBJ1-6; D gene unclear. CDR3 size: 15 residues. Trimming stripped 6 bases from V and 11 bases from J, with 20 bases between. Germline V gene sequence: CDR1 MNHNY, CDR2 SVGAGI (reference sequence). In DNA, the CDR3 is TGTGCCAGCAGGGTGGACGGGAAAACGAGGGCACCCCTCCACTTT. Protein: CASRVDGKTRAPLHF.

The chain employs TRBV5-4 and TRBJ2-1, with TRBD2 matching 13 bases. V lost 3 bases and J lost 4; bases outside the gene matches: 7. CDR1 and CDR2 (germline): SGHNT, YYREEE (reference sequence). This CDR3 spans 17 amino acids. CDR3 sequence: CASSSGLAGALYNEQFF. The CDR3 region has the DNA TGTGCCAGCAGCTCCGGACTAGCGGGGGCTTTATACAATGAGCAGTTCTTC.